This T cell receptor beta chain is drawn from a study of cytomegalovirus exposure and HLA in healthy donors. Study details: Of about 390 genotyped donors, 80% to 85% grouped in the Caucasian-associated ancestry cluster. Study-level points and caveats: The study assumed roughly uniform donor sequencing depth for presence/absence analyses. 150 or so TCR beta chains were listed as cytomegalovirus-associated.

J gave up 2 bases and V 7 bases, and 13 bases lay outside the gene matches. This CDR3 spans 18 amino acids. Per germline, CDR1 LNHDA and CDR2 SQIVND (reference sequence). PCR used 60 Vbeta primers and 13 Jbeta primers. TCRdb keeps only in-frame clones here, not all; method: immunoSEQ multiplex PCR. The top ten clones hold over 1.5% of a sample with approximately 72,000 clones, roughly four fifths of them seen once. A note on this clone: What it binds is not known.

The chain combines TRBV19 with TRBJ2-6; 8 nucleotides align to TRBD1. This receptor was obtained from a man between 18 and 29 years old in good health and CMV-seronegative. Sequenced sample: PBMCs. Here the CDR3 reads CASTRDRKGGTGANVLTF. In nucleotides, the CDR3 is TGTGCCAGTACTCGGGACAGGAAAGGTGGAACTGGGGCCAACGTCCTGACTTTC.